This TCR beta chain was identified during a study of CD8 T cells in Susac syndrome. CDR1 is MNHEY, CDR2 SMNVEV, per germline (reference sequence). The CDR3 consists of 16 residues. V was clipped by 4 bases and J by 3 bases, with 18 bases between them. Findings and caveats of the study: The study recognized that its TCR sequencing and HLA analysis covered a relatively small number of individuals.

For this clonotype: What it binds is unknown.

CD8+ and CD4+ T cells from blood underwent TCR beta sequencing, which was carried out in a high-throughput format. FACS enriched CD8+ TEMRA cells, while bulk CD8+ and CD4+ were negatively isolated. Random hexamers primed reverse transcription of about 0.5 to 1 ug RNA. Multiplex PCR with immunoSEQ amplified the TCR beta CDR3 across 54 Vbeta and 13 Jbeta. TCRdb fed the immunoSEQ multiplex PCR reads into MiXCR, producing one record per CDR3 protein. Among about 300,000 distinct CDR3 sequences listed, approximately 85% were seen once. The receptor's source is a human donor with multiple sclerosis. Specimen: CD8+ T cells from PBMCs. The chain couples TRBV27 to TRBJ2-5, with D perhaps matching TRBD1 or TRBD2 (5 bases each). The CDR3: CASSSKSVRGEETQYF. CDR3 bases: TGTGCCAGCAGTTCAAAGAGCGTCCGGGGCGAAGAGACCCAGTACTTC.